These T cell receptor beta chains were read from a single sample in a study of T cell repertoires in urothelial bladder cancer. TCRdb's copy holds only in-frame clones and misses some; the assay was immunoSEQ multiplex PCR. The table records 750 to 950 clones, roughly 69% of them present only once. The material sequenced was tumor-infiltrating cells from bladder cancer. The receptors here all came from a human donor with urothelial carcinoma. The CDR3 runs from the conserved cysteine through the conserved F or W. A D gene is named only where the DNA matches it firmly. Not every row has a clone size; where given, it reads once, few, many or a size class.

abundance: NA
j_gene: TRBJ2-5
d_gene: NA
v_gene: TRBV11-1
CDR3nt: TGTGCCAGCAGCCCCGGTTTCTGGGCGGGGGAGACCCAGTACTTC
CDR3aa: CASSPGFWAGETQYF

abundance: NA
j_gene: TRBJ1-5
d_gene: TRBD1
v_gene: TRBV2
CDR3nt: TGTGCCAGCAGCGGACAGGGAAGGAGTCAGCCCCAGCATTTT
CDR3aa: CASSGQGRSQPQHF

abundance: NA
j_gene: TRBJ2-5
d_gene: TRBD2
v_gene: TRBV27
CDR3nt: TGTGCCACCCGGACTAGCGGGAACCAAGAGACCCAGTACTTC
CDR3aa: CATRTSGNQETQYF

abundance: NA
j_gene: TRBJ2-1
d_gene: TRBD2
v_gene: TRBV5-1
CDR3nt: TGCGCCAGCAGCTACACCCCAGCGGGAGCTGGTAAAGATGAGCAGTTCTTC
CDR3aa: CASSYTPAGAGKDEQFF

abundance: NA
j_gene: TRBJ2-3
d_gene: TRBD2
v_gene: TRBV10-2
CDR3nt: TGCGCCAGCCGAGGCGGGACTACTAGCACAGATACGCAGTATTTT
CDR3aa: CASRGGTTSTDTQYF

abundance: NA
j_gene: TRBJ2-7
d_gene: NA
v_gene: TRBV6-6
CDR3nt: TGTGCCAGCAGTTACTCAGGGGAATTCGCCTACGAGCAGTACTTC
CDR3aa: CASSYSGEFAYEQYF

abundance: NA
j_gene: TRBJ2-5
d_gene: NA
v_gene: TRBV20-1
CDR3nt: TGCAGTGCTAGGCAGCAAGAGACCCAGTACTTC
CDR3aa: CSARQQETQYF

abundance: NA
j_gene: TRBJ2-1
d_gene: TRBD2
v_gene: TRBV19
CDR3nt: TGTGCCAGTACAGTAGCGGGAGCTTGGCATGAGCAGTTCTTC
CDR3aa: CASTVAGAWHEQFF

abundance: NA
j_gene: TRBJ2-2
d_gene: NA
v_gene: TRBV21-1
CDR3nt: TGTGCCAGCAGCAAAGAAGGTTTGGTTGCAAGCAGGGGGCGGGCGCCGAACACCGGGGAGCTGTTTTTT
CDR3aa: CASSKEGLVASRGRAPNTGELFF

abundance: few
j_gene: TRBJ1-1
d_gene: NA
v_gene: TRBV5-6
CDR3nt: TGTGCCAGCAGCCGTTTAAGGGAAAACACTGAAGCTTTCTTT
CDR3aa: CASSRLRENTEAFF

abundance: NA
j_gene: TRBJ2-5
d_gene: NA
v_gene: TRBV4-1
CDR3nt: TGCGCCAGCAGCCGACAGACAGATACGGGAGCGACCCAGTACTTC
CDR3aa: CASSRQTDTGATQYF

abundance: NA
j_gene: TRBJ1-5
d_gene: NA
v_gene: TRBV7-8
CDR3nt: TGTGCCAGCAGCTTAGGTTTCGGGGGTTCTCAGCCCCAGCATTTT
CDR3aa: CASSLGFGGSQPQHF